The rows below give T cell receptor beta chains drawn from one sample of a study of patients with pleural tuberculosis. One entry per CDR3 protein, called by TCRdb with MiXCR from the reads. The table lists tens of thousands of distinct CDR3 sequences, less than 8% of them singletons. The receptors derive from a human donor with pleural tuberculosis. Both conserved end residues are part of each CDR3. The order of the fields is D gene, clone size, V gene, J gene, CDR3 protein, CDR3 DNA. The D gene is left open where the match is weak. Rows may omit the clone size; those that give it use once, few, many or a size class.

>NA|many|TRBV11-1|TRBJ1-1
CASSGLNTEAFF
TGTGCCAGCAGCGGCCTGAACACTGAAGCTTTCTTT
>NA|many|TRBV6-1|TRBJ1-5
CASSEFEVYNQPQHF
TGTGCCAGCAGTGAATTTGAGGTATACAATCAGCCCCAGCATTTT
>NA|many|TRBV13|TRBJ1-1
CASGLSGGDTEAFF
TGTGCCAGCGGCTTATCCGGGGGGGACACTGAAGCTTTCTTT
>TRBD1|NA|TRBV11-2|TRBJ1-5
CASSKGTGRDQPQHF
TGTGCCAGCAGCAAAGGGACAGGGAGGGATCAGCCCCAGCATTTT
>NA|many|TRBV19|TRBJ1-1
CASSWRGDRFTEAFF
TGTGCCAGTAGTTGGAGGGGGGATCGGTTCACTGAAGCTTTCTTT
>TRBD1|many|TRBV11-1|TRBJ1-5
CASSFGDRGHQPQHF
TGTGCCAGCAGCTTTGGGGACAGGGGGCATCAGCCCCAGCATTTT
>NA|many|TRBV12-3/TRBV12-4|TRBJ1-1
CASSLGQGSLRTEAFF
TGTGCCAGCAGTTTAGGGCAGGGTTCGCTGAGAACTGAAGCTTTCTTT
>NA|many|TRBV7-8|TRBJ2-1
CASSVGAENEQFF
TGTGCCAGCAGCGTAGGGGCAGAGAATGAGCAGTTCTTC
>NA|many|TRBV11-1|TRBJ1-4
CASSLFGIEKLFF
TGTGCCAGCAGCTTATTCGGGATTGAAAAACTGTTTTTT
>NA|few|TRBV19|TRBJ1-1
CASGIRGETEAFF
TGTGCCAGTGGTATAAGGGGGGAAACTGAAGCTTTCTTT
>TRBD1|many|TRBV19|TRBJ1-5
CASSQTGINQPQHF
TGTGCCAGTAGTCAGACAGGGATCAATCAGCCCCAGCATTTT
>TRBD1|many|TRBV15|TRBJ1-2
CATSRQGVDYGYTF
TGTGCCACCAGCAGACAGGGGGTTGACTATGGCTACACCTTC
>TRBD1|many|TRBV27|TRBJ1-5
CTSSAMTGSYQPQHF
TGTACCAGCAGTGCTATGACAGGGTCATATCAGCCCCAGCATTTT
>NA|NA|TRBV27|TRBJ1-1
CASSLLTNANTEAFF
TGTGCCAGCAGTTTATTGACGAATGCGAACACTGAAGCTTTCTTT
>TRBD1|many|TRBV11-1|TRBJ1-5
CAEKPGTEDNQPQHF
TGTGCCGAGAAGCCCGGGACAGAAGACAATCAGCCCCAGCATTTT
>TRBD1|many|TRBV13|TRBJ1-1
CASSGDRGYGEAFF
TGTGCCAGCAGCGGGGACAGGGGTTATGGTGAAGCTTTCTTT
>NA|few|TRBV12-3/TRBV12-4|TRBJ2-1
CASTGQPGGNEQFF
TGTGCCAGCACAGGGCAGCCCGGGGGCAATGAGCAGTTCTTC
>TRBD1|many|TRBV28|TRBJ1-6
CASRRTGGYNSPLHF
TGTGCCAGCAGACGGACAGGGGGTTATAATTCACCCCTCCACTTT
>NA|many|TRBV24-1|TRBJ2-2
CATSEGQLRTGELFF
TGTGCCACCAGTGAAGGTCAGCTTCGCACCGGGGAGCTGTTTTTT
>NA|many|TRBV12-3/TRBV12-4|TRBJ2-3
CASSSDGPRATDTQYF
TGTGCCAGCAGTTCGGACGGACCTAGGGCCACAGATACGCAGTATTTT
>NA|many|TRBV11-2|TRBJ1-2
CASSPKPTPSIF
TGTGCCAGCAGCCCAAAACCCACTCCATCAATCTTC
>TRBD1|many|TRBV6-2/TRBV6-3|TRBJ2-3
CASSYFTGADTQYF
TGTGCCAGCAGTTACTTCACAGGGGCAGATACGCAGTATTTT
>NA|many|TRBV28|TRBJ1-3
CASSSHRVKWGNTIYF
TGTGCCAGCAGTTCTCACAGGGTGAAGTGGGGAAACACCATATATTTT
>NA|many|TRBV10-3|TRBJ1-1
CAIKEVEGRATEAFF
TGTGCCATCAAAGAGGTGGAGGGCCGGGCAACTGAAGCTTTCTTT
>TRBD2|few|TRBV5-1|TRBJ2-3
CASSSVAGEIDTQYF
TGCGCCAGCAGCTCAGTAGCGGGAGAAATAGATACGCAGTATTTT
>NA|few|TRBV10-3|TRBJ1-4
CAITQGVGEKLFF
TGTGCCATCACTCAAGGGGTTGGTGAAAAACTGTTTTTT
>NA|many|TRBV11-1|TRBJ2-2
CASRLDDGELFF
TGTGCCAGCAGGTTGGACGACGGGGAGCTGTTTTTT
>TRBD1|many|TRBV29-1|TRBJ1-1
CSVLQGSNTEAFF
TGCAGCGTCCTACAGGGGTCAAACACTGAAGCTTTCTTT
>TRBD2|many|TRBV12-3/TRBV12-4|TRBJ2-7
CASSRIAGDSYEQYF
TGTGCCAGCAGTCGGATAGCGGGGGATTCCTACGAGCAGTACTTC
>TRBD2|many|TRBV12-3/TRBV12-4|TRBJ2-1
CASSLGRGRAGWNEQFF
TGTGCCAGCAGTTTAGGTCGCGGGAGGGCCGGGTGGAATGAGCAGTTCTTC
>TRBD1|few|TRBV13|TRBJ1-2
CASSLAQGLHYGYTF
TGTGCCAGCAGCTTAGCACAGGGGCTACACTATGGCTACACCTTC
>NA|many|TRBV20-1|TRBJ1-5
CSARFVGPNQPQHF
TGCAGTGCTAGATTTGTTGGCCCCAATCAGCCCCAGCATTTT